The 26 T cell receptor beta chains given below trace back to one sample, sequenced in a study of siplizumab effects on memory and regulatory T cells. Measured with immunoSEQ multiplex PCR; TCRdb has only the in-frame clones, and not every one. In the table there are about 120,000 clones, less than 95% of which are singletons. Material for sequencing was non-Treg CD4+ T cells sorted from blood. The receptors shown here come from a human donor in good health.

This clone is a singleton in its sample. The DNA of the CDR3 is TGTGCCAGCAGCGTAGGAATCGGGACAGGGAACACCGGGGAGCTGTTTTTT. It codes for CASSVGIGTGNTGELFF. This chain uses TRBV9 with TRBJ2-2; 8 bases fit TRBD1. This CDR3 comprises 17 residues. With 0 bases clipped from V and 1 base from J, the junction kept 5 bases outside the gene matches. In germline, CDR1 is SGDLS, CDR2 YYNGEE.

The V and J genes are TRBV5-5 and TRBJ2-7; TRBD2 aligns across 10 bases. CDR1 is SGHKS and CDR2 is YYEKEE in the germline V gene (reference sequence). CDR3 size: 14 residues. With V trimmed by 3 bases and J by 4 bases, 4 bases remained unmatched. The CDR3 nucleotides are TGTGCCAGCAGCTATAGCGGGGGGTTATACGAGCAGTACTTC. Translating gives CASSYSGGLYEQYF.

The chain couples TRBV4-2 to TRBJ2-1; TRBD2 aligns across 11 bases. V lost 1 base and J lost 6; bases outside the gene matches: 2. Germline V gene data show CDR1 as LGHNA and CDR2 as YNFKEQ. CDR3 size: 15 residues. The CDR3 loop is CASSQGTSGRNEQFF. The CDR3 bases are TGTGCCAGCAGCCAAGGGACTAGCGGGCGCAATGAGCAGTTCTTC.

The V and J genes are TRBV28 and TRBJ2-2; D is possibly TRBD1 or TRBD2 (5 bases each). V shed 4 bases and J shed 0 bases, with 9 bases lying between them. Germline values: CDR1 MDHEN, CDR2 SYDVKM. This CDR3 is 15 amino acids long. The CDR3 nucleotides are TGTGCCAGCAGTTATGGGGACGCGAACACCGGGGAGCTGTTTTTT. The encoded protein is CASSYGDANTGELFF.

CDR3 region: CACQVQGDTGELFF. CDR3 coding DNA: TGCGCCTGCCAAGTCCAGGGGGACACCGGGGAGCTGTTTTTT. The chain uses TRBV5-1 and TRBJ2-2; TRBD1 matches at 7 bases. This CDR3 is built from 14 residues. After removal of 10 bases from V and 3 bases from J, the junction contained 9 bases not matched to a gene. Germline V CDR1 and CDR2: SGHRS, YFSETQ. Full variable domain (outside the CDR3, taken from reference TRBV5-1 and TRBJ2-2): KAGVTQTPRYLIKTRGQQVTLSCSPISGHRSVSWYQQTPGQGLQFLFEYFSETQRNKGNFPGRFSGRQFSNSRSEMNVSTLELGDSALYLCACQVQGDTGELFFGEGSRLTVL.

V gene TRBV5-4 combines with J gene TRBJ2-3; TRBD2 agrees at 8 bases. V gave up 3 bases and J gave up 0 bases; unmatched junction bases: 3. Germline V gene data show CDR1 as SGHNT and CDR2 as YYREEE (reference sequence). This CDR3 region has 15 residues. The CDR3 sequence is CASSSAGGSTDTQYF. For the CDR3, the DNA is TGTGCCAGCAGCTCCGCGGGGGGCAGCACAGATACGCAGTATTTT. Using reference TRBV5-4 and TRBJ2-3 for the parts outside the CDR3, the full variable domain is ETGVTQSPTHLIKTRGQQVTLRCSSQSGHNTVSWYQQALGQGPQFIFQYYREEENGRGNFPPRFSGLQFPNYSSELNVNALELDDSALYLCASSSAGGSTDTQYFGPGTRLTVL.

The V call is TRBV6-1, the J call TRBJ1-4, with D possibly matching TRBD1 (6 bases). Per germline, CDR1 MNHNS and CDR2 SASEGT. The CDR3 spans 15 residues. Trimming took off 6 bases at V and 10 bases at J, with 21 bases between the two ends. CDR3 region: CASRGTDSGIGKLFF. The CDR3 DNA follows: TGTGCCAGCAGGGGAACGGACAGTGGCATAGGAAAACTGTTTTTT.

The V call is TRBV6-1, the J call TRBJ1-2, with TRBD1 matching over 10 bases. V shed 3 bases and J 5 bases; nucleotides not matched to a gene: 6. The CDR3 sequence is 15 residues long. Per germline, CDR1 MNHNS and CDR2 SASEGT. CDR3 protein: CASSEWTGGDYGYTF. In DNA form, the CDR3 reads TGTGCCAGCAGTGAGTGGACAGGGGGAGATTATGGCTACACCTTC.

The rearrangement links TRBV7-3 to TRBJ2-7, with 9 bases that match TRBD1. From germline, CDR1 is SGHTA and CDR2 FQGTGA. This CDR3 region has 19 residues. The V gene end was trimmed by 4 bases and the J gene end by 3 bases; junction bases not matched to a gene: 19. The DNA of the CDR3 is TGTGCCAGCAGCTCCTGGGTCGGGACAGGGCTGAGCGAGTTCTACGAGCAGTACTTC. This encodes CASSSWVGTGLSEFYEQYF.

The chain has TRBV6-6 and TRBJ2-5; D perhaps matches TRBD2 (6 bases). V was cut by 2 bases and J by 1 base, with 8 bases left in between. The germline V gene has CDR1 MNHNY and CDR2 SVGAGI (reference sequence). The CDR3 has 14 residues. The CDR3 region has the DNA TGTGCCAGCAGTTACGGAGGGAGCCAAGAGACCCAGTACTTC. It translates to CASSYGGSQETQYF.

The rearrangement links TRBV18 to TRBJ2-2, with D perhaps TRBD1 (6 bases). Germline assignment: CDR1 KGHSH and CDR2 LQKENI. CDR3 length equals 16 residues. V was shortened by 0 bases and J by 3 bases, with 11 bases between the two germline ends. In nucleotides, the CDR3 is TGTGCCAGCTCACCACCGGGACACTTTTACACCGGGGAGCTGTTTTTT. Translation: CASSPPGHFYTGELFF.

The genes are TRBV6-6 and TRBJ1-6; TRBD1 matches at 7 bases. The junction had 12 bases not matched to a gene; V was cut back by 10 bases and J by 6 bases. The germline V gene has CDR1 MNHNY and CDR2 SVGAGI (reference sequence). The CDR3 consists of 15 residues. CDR3 sequence: CATRGTTGTNSPLHF. The CDR3 DNA is TGTGCCACCAGGGGGACGACAGGGACTAATTCACCCCTCCACTTT.

This chain uses TRBV30 with TRBJ1-1; D gene ambiguous. Trimming took 2 bases from V and 1 from J, leaving 5 bases between them. The length of the CDR3 is 12 residues. CDR1 and CDR2 from the germline V gene are GTSNPN and SVGIG (reference sequence). CDR3 loop: CAWSIGNTEAFF. CDR3 in DNA: TGTGCCTGGAGTATTGGGAACACTGAAGCTTTCTTT.

The chain couples TRBV18 to TRBJ2-7, with D hard to call. Germline-derived CDR1 and CDR2 are KGHSH and LQKENI. The CDR3 sequence is 12 residues long. The V end lost 3 bases, the J end lost 4 bases, and 7 bases lay between the germline ends. The CDR3 DNA reads as TGTGCCAGCTCACCTGACAAGTACGAGCAGTACTTC. This encodes CASSPDKYEQYF.

The chain carries TRBV5-1 and TRBJ1-4; 8 nucleotides align to TRBD1. The length of the CDR3 is 14 residues. V lost 4 bases to trimming and J lost 5 bases; unmatched junction nucleotides: 4. The germline gives CDR1 SGHRS, CDR2 YFSETQ. CDR3 in amino acids: CASSPGTGNEKLFF. CDR3 coding DNA: TGCGCCAGCAGCCCCGGGACAGGAAATGAAAAACTGTTTTTT.

This chain links TRBV4-2 with TRBJ1-4; tentatively, D is TRBD1 (5 bases). This CDR3 is 14 amino acids long. Germline CDR1 reads LGHNA; CDR2 reads YNFKEQ. V gave up 5 bases and J gave up 8 bases, with 15 bases separating them. The CDR3 DNA sequence: TGTGCCAGCAGCACAGGACGCATAAAAGAAAAACTGTTTTTT. Translated, it gives CASSTGRIKEKLFF.

J is TRBJ1-1 and V is TRBV5-4; D perhaps matches TRBD1 (5 bases). CDR1 is SGHNT, CDR2 YYREEE, per germline (reference sequence). This CDR3 region has 13 residues. The V gene lost 7 bases and the J gene lost 1 base, with 11 bases spanning the gap. The CDR3 bases are TGTGCCAGCTTTGGGGGGTCGAACACTGAAGCTTTCTTT. It yields the protein CASFGGSNTEAFF.

The rearrangement joins TRBV5-1 to TRBJ1-2; 7 positions match TRBD1. Losses at the gene ends were 4 bases for V and 0 bases for J; bases not matched to a gene: 12. Germline assignment: CDR1 SGHRS and CDR2 YFSETQ. The length of the CDR3 is 17 residues. Here the CDR3 reads CASSRGVRQGANYGYTF. The CDR3 bases are TGCGCCAGCAGCCGGGGGGTACGACAGGGCGCTAACTATGGCTACACCTTC.

The table lists this clone with a count of one. The V call is TRBV19, the J call TRBJ2-3; TRBD2 matches at 10 bases. Germline V CDR1 and CDR2: LNHDA, SQIVND (reference sequence). The CDR3 is 18 amino acids. V lost 3 bases and J lost 1; bases outside the gene matches: 10. The CDR3 DNA is TGTGCCAGTAGTATGATAGCGGGGGGCCTATCCGGCACAGATACGCAGTATTTT. Amino acid sequence: CASSMIAGGLSGTDTQYF.

This clone was observed a handful of times. The chain carries TRBV29-1 and TRBJ2-3, with a weak D call TRBD1 (5 bases). The CDR3 sequence is 14 residues long. Trimming took 3 bases from V and 1 from J, leaving 11 bases between them. From germline, CDR1 is SQVTM and CDR2 ANQGSEA. The CDR3 nucleotides are TGCAGCGTTGACTTGACAGATCGCACAGATACGCAGTATTTT. Translating gives CSVDLTDRTDTQYF.

The chain joins TRBV5-1 to TRBJ1-6; TRBD1 agrees at 8 bases. With V trimmed by 1 base and J by 6 bases, 3 bases remained unmatched. Germline V gives CDR1 SGHRS, CDR2 YFSETQ. There are 15 residues in the CDR3. The CDR3 coding sequence is TGCGCCAGCAGCTTGCGGCAGGGGGCTAATTCACCCCTCCACTTT. It translates to CASSLRQGANSPLHF.

This rearrangement joins TRBV4-1 to TRBJ1-2, with 7 bases identical to TRBD1. CDR1 is MGHRA and CDR2 is YSYEKL in the germline V gene. CDR3 length: 20 amino acids. With 0 bases clipped from V and 2 bases from J, the junction kept 18 bases outside the gene matches. As DNA, the CDR3 is TGCGCCAGCAGCCAAGAAAGAACTGGGACAGCGAATTCCCCAAACTATGGCTACACCTTC. The encoded protein is CASSQERTGTANSPNYGYTF.

V gene TRBV5-1 combines with J gene TRBJ1-1, with D possibly TRBD1 on 5 matching bases. The CDR3 length is 13 residues. Germline CDR1 and CDR2: SGHRS and YFSETQ. The V gene lost 2 bases and the J gene lost 6 bases, with 11 bases spanning the gap. CDR3 loop: CASSFEGFPEAFF. The CDR3 region has the DNA TGCGCCAGCAGCTTCGAGGGGTTCCCTGAAGCTTTCTTT.

The chain employs TRBV5-6 and TRBJ2-1, with 8 bases that match TRBD2. V lost 1 base and J lost 9; bases outside the gene matches: 6. Germline V gives CDR1 SGHDT, CDR2 YYEEEE. The CDR3 spans 14 residues. This chain's CDR3 is CASSLSGLGTEQFF. DNA for the CDR3: TGTGCCAGCAGCTTGTCGGGACTAGGGACTGAGCAGTTCTTC. The complete variable domain, with remaining parts taken from reference TRBV5-6 and TRBJ2-1, reads DAGVTQSPTHLIKTRGQQVTLRCSPKSGHDTVSWYQQALGQGPQFIFQYYEEEERQRGNFPDRFSGHQFPNYSSELNVNALLLGDSALYLCASSLSGLGTEQFFGPGTRLTVL.

The chain couples TRBV6-5 to TRBJ1-3; D is ambiguous. Germline-derived CDR1 and CDR2 are MNHEY and SVGAGI. CDR3 length equals 15 residues. Trimming took 5 bases from V and 0 from J, leaving 11 bases between them. CDR3 nucleotides: TGTGCCAGCAGTCGACTAACTAGCTCTGGAAACACCATATATTTT. This codes for CASSRLTSSGNTIYF.

The chain employs TRBV18 and TRBJ1-6; 7 nucleotides line up with TRBD1. The V gene end was trimmed by 3 bases and the J gene end by 1 base; junction bases not matched to a gene: 3. The CDR3 loop spans 16 amino acids. Germline values: CDR1 KGHSH, CDR2 LQKENI. The CDR3 sequence: CASSPAQGSYNSPLHF. The CDR3 DNA reads as TGTGCCAGCTCACCCGCACAGGGGTCCTATAATTCACCCCTCCACTTT.